This TCR beta chain was found in a study of T cell repertoires in cytomegalovirus infection. From the reads, TCRdb called clonotypes with MiXCR, one entry per CDR3 protein. Here the sample spans approximately 110,000 distinct CDR3 sequences, around 31% being singletons. V lost 6 bases, J lost 8 bases, and 12 bases stayed unmatched. Germline-derived CDR1 and CDR2 are MDHEN and SYDVKM. The CDR3 covers 15 residues. For this clonotype: What it binds is not known.

This TCR derives from a human donor in good health (CMV status not recorded). Some clones in this sample may be carry-over from other donors' samples. The V gene is TRBV28, the J gene TRBJ1-4; 7 positions agree with TRBD1. This material consisted of CD8+ T cells from cultured PBMCs, taken from culture after CMV antigen stimulation. In nucleotides, the CDR3 is TGTGCCAGCAGGACTACAGGGGTTAATCGCGAAAAACTGTTTTTT. Its protein is CASRTTGVNREKLFF.